This TCR beta chain appears in the sequencing data of a study of T cells after yellow fever vaccination. CDR1 is KGHDR and CDR2 is SFDVKD in the germline V gene. Trimming removed 3 bases at V and 0 bases at J, with 14 bases between. The CDR3 runs to 18 residues. Study results and caveats: Weaker, the secondary response had a peak occurring faster, on day 5 versus 15. Once the booster was given, most primary-vaccination clones reappeared, at more than 95% for CD4 and roughly 86% for CD8.

Comment on this clonotype: Antigen specificity is unknown.

Making TCR cDNA involved 5'RACE template switching, which added UMIs and a universal primer site. TCRdb re-derived calls from the 5' RACE reads in MiXCR, one entry per CDR3 protein. The table shows around 590,000 distinct CDR3 sequences, with 9% to 15% occurring only once. The sample consisted of PBMCs, taken on the day of the yellow fever booster vaccination. J is TRBJ2-6 and V is TRBV24-1; no clear D gene. The TCR was taken from a man younger than 45 who received the YFV17D yellow fever vaccine. Written as DNA, the CDR3 is TGTGCCACCAGTGATGCGCGAACAGTGCTCTCTGGGGCCAACGTCCTGACTTTC. Its translation: CATSDARTVLSGANVLTF.